This entry lists 9 T cell receptor beta chains sequenced from one sample in a study of breast tumors, draining lymph nodes, adjacent tissues. TCRdb ran MiXCR on the multiplex PCR reads and lists one entry per CDR3 protein. This table holds approximately 11,000 distinct CDR3 sequences, about 34% found once. Material: breast tumor tissue. These receptors were taken from a female donor with breast cancer. Some clones in this sample may be carry-over from other donors' samples.

In this sample, this clonotype turned up many times. The chain is built from TRBV19 and TRBJ2-7, with D perhaps matching TRBD1 (5 bases). The length of the CDR3 is 11 residues. The ends were cut back, 9 bases at V and 3 bases at J, with 9 bases in the middle. Germline lookup yields CDR1 LNHDA and CDR2 SQIVND (reference sequence). CDR3 in DNA: TGTGCCAGCAAGGACAACTACGAGCAGTACTTC. Translated, it gives CASKDNYEQYF.

J is TRBJ2-7 and V is TRBV9; D is unclear. V was cut by 3 bases and J by 3 bases, with 10 bases left in between. This CDR3 has 13 residues. CDR1 and CDR2 from the germline V gene are SGDLS and YYNGEE. The CDR3 coding sequence is TGTGCCAGCAGCGCAGAAGACAACTACGAGCAGTACTTC. Protein sequence: CASSAEDNYEQYF.

This clonotype was recorded a few times. A much larger clone lies a single base off, so this may be a read error. The V call is TRBV4-1, the J call TRBJ1-3; D is undetermined. The CDR3 spans 17 residues. Germline-derived CDR1 and CDR2 are MGHRA and YSYEKL. CDR3 amino acids: CASSQEFGIPSGNTIHF. CDR3 nucleotide sequence: TGCGCCAGCAGCCAAGAATTCGGGATTCCCTCTGGAAACACCATACATTTT.

This clonotype ranks as medium-sized (0.01 to 0.1%). The chain carries TRBV11-2 and TRBJ2-7, with a weak D call TRBD1 (5 bases). The CDR3 sequence is 13 residues long. Trimming pared 6 bases from V and 3 bases from J, leaving 12 bases between. Germline CDR1 is SGHAT and CDR2 is FQNNGV. The CDR3 here is CASSDGHNYEQYF. CDR3 DNA sequence: TGTGCCAGCAGTGACGGACACAACTACGAGCAGTACTTC. The whole variable domain, remainder taken from reference TRBV11-2 and TRBJ2-7, is EAGVAQSPRYKIIEKRQSVAFWCNPISGHATLYWYQQILGQGPKLLIQFQNNGVVDDSQLPKDRFSAERLKGVDSTLKIQPAKLEDSAVYLCASSDGHNYEQYFGPGTRLTVT.

This clonotype has at least ten counts. The chain joins TRBV20-1 to TRBJ2-3; D not resolved. Trimming cost V 3 bases and J 2 bases, with 9 bases left between them. The germline V gene has CDR1 DFQATT and CDR2 SNEGSKA (reference sequence). CDR3 length: 13 amino acids. CDR3 sequence reads: CSARVGFTDTQYF. The CDR3 DNA follows: TGCAGTGCTAGGGTAGGGTTCACAGATACGCAGTATTTT.

This clonotype was counted ten times or more. A much larger clone lies one base from this, so it may be a read error. The V and J genes are TRBV7-8 and TRBJ2-3; the match to TRBD2 covers 7 bases. Trimming at V came to 5 bases and at J to 4 bases, leaving 15 bases not matched to a gene. CDR1 and CDR2 (germline): SGHVS, FQNEAQ. There are 17 residues in the CDR3. The CDR3 DNA follows: TGTGCCAGCAGCCGAAGCGGGGACCCCACTAGCGCAGATACGCAGTATTTT. The encoded protein is CASSRSGDPTSADTQYF. The whole variable domain, remainder taken from reference TRBV7-8 and TRBJ2-3, is GAGVSQSPRYKVAKRGQDVALRCDPISGHVSLFWYQQALGQGPEFLTYFQNEAQLDKSGLPSDRFFAERPEGSVSTLKIQRTQQEDSAVYLCASSRSGDPTSADTQYFGPGTRLTVL.

Judged by abundance, this clonotype is hyperexpanded. The chain combines TRBV6-2 or TRBV6-3 with TRBJ2-7; TRBD2 is a possible D gene (5 bases). V lost 7 bases and J 4 bases, leaving 8 bases between the germline ends. Germline V gene data show CDR1 as MNHEY and CDR2 as SVGEGT. The CDR3 extends over 11 amino acids. As DNA, the CDR3 is TGTGCCAGCACCAGCGGTTACGAGCAGTACTTC. This gives the protein CASTSGYEQYF.

This clonotype was counted many times. The chain is built from TRBV5-5 and TRBJ1-5; D is perhaps TRBD1 (6 bases). CDR1 is SGHKS, CDR2 YYEKEE, per germline (reference sequence). The length of the CDR3 is 13 residues. The V gene lost 2 bases and the J gene lost 4 bases, with 7 bases spanning the gap. The CDR3 DNA sequence: TGTGCCAGCAGCTTTACAGGGAATCAGCCCCAGCATTTT. Translating it yields CASSFTGNQPQHF.

This clonotype has ten or more counts. This rearrangement joins TRBV6-5 to TRBJ2-2; D remains ambiguous. Germline V lookup: CDR1 MNHEY, CDR2 SVGAGI. The CDR3 extends over 13 amino acids. Trimming removed 6 bases at V and 4 bases at J, with 9 bases between. The chain's CDR3 is CASRASGTGELFF. As DNA, the CDR3 is TGTGCCAGCAGGGCGTCCGGCACCGGGGAGCTGTTTTTT.